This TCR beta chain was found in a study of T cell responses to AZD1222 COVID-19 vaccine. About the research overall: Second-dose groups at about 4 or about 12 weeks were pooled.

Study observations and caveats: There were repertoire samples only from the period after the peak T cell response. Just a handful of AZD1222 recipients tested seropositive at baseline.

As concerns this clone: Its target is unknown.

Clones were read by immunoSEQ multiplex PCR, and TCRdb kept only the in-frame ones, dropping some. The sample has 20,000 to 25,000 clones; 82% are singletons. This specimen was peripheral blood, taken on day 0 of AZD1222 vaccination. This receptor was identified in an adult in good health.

The CDR3 nucleotides are TGTGCCAGCAGCCAAGTAGGGCAGCCCCAGCATTTT. This sequence encodes CASSQVGQPQHF. The chain links TRBV4-2 to TRBJ1-5; D is unresolved. The ends were cut back, 1 base at V and 7 bases at J, with 5 bases in the middle. Germline loops: CDR1 LGHNA, CDR2 YNFKEQ. The CDR3 runs 12 residues.